This entry is about one T cell receptor (beta chain). This sample is drawn from a study of control samples from healthy donors and cancer patients. The protocol was immunoSEQ multiplex PCR, while the TCRdb copy is restricted to in-frame clones and leaves out a portion. The sample lists around 100,000 clones; about nine tenths were seen once. Germline assignment: CDR1 SNHLY and CDR2 FYNNEI. This CDR3 is 15 amino acids long. Trimming cost V 3 bases and J 8 bases; bases outside gene matches: 10. The TCR originated in a woman between 18 and 30 years old in good health. The chain is built from TRBV2 and TRBJ1-2, with TRBD1 matching 9 bases. Sample: blood. CDR3: CASSERQGVELGYTF. The CDR3 bases are TGTGCCAGCAGTGAGCGACAGGGGGTCGAGTTGGGCTACACCTTC.